The following is a TCR beta chain sequence with its context. One end of the junction fails to match germline, which may point to a read error. TCRdb re-derived calls from the 5' RACE reads in MiXCR, one entry per CDR3 protein. The repertoire holds around 210,000 distinct CDR3 sequences, with 8% to 9% as singletons. The data belong to a study of CD8 T cells in ankylosing spondylitis. This CDR3 has 14 amino acids. Germline V gene lookup returns CDR1 LGHDT and CDR2 YNNKEL (reference sequence). The sequenced sample consisted of blood, either unsorted or a sorted T cell fraction (not recorded which). The rearrangement joins TRBV3-1 to TRBJ2-2; D unclear. This TCR came from a female donor with ankylosing spondylitis or in good health (not recorded which). Here the CDR3 DNA reads TGTGCCAGCAGCCCAGACCAGAACACCGTGGAGCTGTTTTTT. Protein sequence: CASSPDQNTVELFF.